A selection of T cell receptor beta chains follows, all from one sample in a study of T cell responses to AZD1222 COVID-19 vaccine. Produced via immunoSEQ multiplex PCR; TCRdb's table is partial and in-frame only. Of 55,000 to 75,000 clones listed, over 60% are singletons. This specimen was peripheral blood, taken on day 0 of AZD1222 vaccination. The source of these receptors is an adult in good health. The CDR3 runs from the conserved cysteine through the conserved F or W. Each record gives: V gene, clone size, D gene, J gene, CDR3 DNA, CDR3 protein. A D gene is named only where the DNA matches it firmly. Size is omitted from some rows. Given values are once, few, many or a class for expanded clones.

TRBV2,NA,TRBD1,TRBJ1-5,TGTGCCAGCAGTGATGACAGGGGTAGGAATCAGCCCCAGCATTTT,CASSDDRGRNQPQHF
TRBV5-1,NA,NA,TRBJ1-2,TGCGCCAGCAGCTTGGCAGGGAAGGGTGGCTACACCTTC,CASSLAGKGGYTF
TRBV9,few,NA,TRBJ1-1,TGTGCCAGCAGCTCAGACCCGTATGAAGCTTTCTTT,CASSSDPYEAFF
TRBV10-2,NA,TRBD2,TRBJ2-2,TGCGCCAGCAGTGAGTCTGTGACTAGCGCTACCGGGGAGCTGTTTTTT,CASSESVTSATGELFF
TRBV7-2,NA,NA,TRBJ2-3,TGTGCCAGCAGCTCCGGGCCTGCCCTAGGTACGCAGTATTTT,CASSSGPALGTQYF
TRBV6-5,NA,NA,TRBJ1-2,TGTGCCAGCAGGGACTTCTATGGCTACACCTTC,CASRDFYGYTF
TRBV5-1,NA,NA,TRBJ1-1,TGCGCCAGCAGCATACCGCGAGACACTACGACGGGCACTGAAGCTTTCTTT,CASSIPRDTTTGTEAFF
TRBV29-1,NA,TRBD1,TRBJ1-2,TGCAGCGTGACAGGGGGCCGTGGCTACACCTTC,CSVTGGRGYTF
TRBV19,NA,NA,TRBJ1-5,TGTGCCAGTAGACTCACTCGAGTATCGGGTCAGCCCCAGCATTTT,CASRLTRVSGQPQHF
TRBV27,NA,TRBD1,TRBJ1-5,TGTGCCAGCAGTCGTACAGGGACAGGGGGCATTAGCAATCAGCCCCAGCATTTT,CASSRTGTGGISNQPQHF
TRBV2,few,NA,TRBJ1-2,TGTGCCAGCACCCCCTTTGTAACCTCAGGTGGCTACACCTTC,CASTPFVTSGGYTF
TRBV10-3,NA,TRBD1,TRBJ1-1,TGTGCCATCGAACAAGACAGGGACACTGAAGCTTTCTTT,CAIEQDRDTEAFF
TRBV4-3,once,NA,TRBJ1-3,TGCGCCAGCAGCCCCCGGGCAGGAAACACCATATATTTT,CASSPRAGNTIYF
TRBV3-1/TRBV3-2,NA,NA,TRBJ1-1,TGTGCCAGCAGCCAAGTCTCCAGGAGTGAAGCTTTCTTT,CASSQVSRSEAFF
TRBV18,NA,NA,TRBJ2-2,TGTGCCAGCTCAAAACAGGCTTTCCTCGCGAACACCGGGGAGCTGTTTTTT,CASSKQAFLANTGELFF
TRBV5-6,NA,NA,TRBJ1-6,TGTGCCAGCAGCTTGGTGTCCCTATCCCCGGGAAATTCACCCCTCCACTTT,CASSLVSLSPGNSPLHF
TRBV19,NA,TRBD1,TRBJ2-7,TGTGCCAGTAGAGGGGGCGACAGGGCCTACGAGCAGTACTTC,CASRGGDRAYEQYF
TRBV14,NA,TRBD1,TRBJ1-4,TGTGCCAGCAGCCAAGATCTTTTTTTATCGGGACAGGGCTTGGGAAAACTGTTTTTT,CASSQDLFLSGQGLGKLFF
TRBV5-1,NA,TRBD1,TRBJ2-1,TGCGCCAGCAGCTCCAAGACAGGGATCAATGAGCAGTTCTTC,CASSSKTGINEQFF
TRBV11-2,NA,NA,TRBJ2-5,TGTGCCAGCAGGGACTACAGTAGGGAGACCCAGTACTTC,CASRDYSRETQYF
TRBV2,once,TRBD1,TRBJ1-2,TGTGCCAGCAGCCCAGGACAGGGGGCAGGTGGCTACACCTTC,CASSPGQGAGGYTF
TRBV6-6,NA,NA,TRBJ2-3,TGTGCCAGCAGTTACCCGGAGGGAGGCGAAGATACGCAGTATTTT,CASSYPEGGEDTQYF
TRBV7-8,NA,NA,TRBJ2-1,TGTGCCAGCAGCTTAGATCCGAGTAGGTACAATGAGCAGTTCTTC,CASSLDPSRYNEQFF
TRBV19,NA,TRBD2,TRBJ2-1,TGTGCCAGTAGTCCTTTAGCGGGGGGAGTCGATGAGCAGTTCTTC,CASSPLAGGVDEQFF
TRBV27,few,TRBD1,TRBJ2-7,TGTGCCAGCAGTTTTTGGGACAGGATCTACGAGCAGTACTTC,CASSFWDRIYEQYF
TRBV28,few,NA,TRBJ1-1,TGTGCCAGCAGTTTTGATTACACTGAAGCTTTCTTT,CASSFDYTEAFF
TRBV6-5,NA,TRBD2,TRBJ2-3,TGTGCCAGCCCCGGGACTAGTAAGACAGATACGCAGTATTTT,CASPGTSKTDTQYF
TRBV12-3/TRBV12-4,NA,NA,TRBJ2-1,TGTGCCAGCAGTTTAGATTGGGGTGAGCAGTTCTTC,CASSLDWGEQFF
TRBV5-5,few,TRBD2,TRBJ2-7,TGTGCCAGCAGCTTGGCGGCGGGGGGGACCTACGAGCAGTACTTC,CASSLAAGGTYEQYF
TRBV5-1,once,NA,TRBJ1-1,TGCGCCAGCAGCTTGGGACAGGTAAGGACGTCTGAAGCTTTCTTT,CASSLGQVRTSEAFF
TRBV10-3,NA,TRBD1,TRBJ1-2,TGTGCCATCAGCGTGGACAGGGGAAGGGCTAATAACTATGGCTACACCTTC,CAISVDRGRANNYGYTF
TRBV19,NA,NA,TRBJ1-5,TGTGCCAGTAGTGCTACAGCTAGCAATCAGCCCCAGCATTTT,CASSATASNQPQHF
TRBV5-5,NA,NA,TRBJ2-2,TGTGCCAGCAGCTTGGTACCCGAGTCGAACACCGGGGAGCTGTTTTTT,CASSLVPESNTGELFF
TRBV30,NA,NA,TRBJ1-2,TGTGCCTGGAGTACCGCCTTGAGTAACTATGGCTACACCTTC,CAWSTALSNYGYTF
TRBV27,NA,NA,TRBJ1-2,TGTGCCAGCAGGCGCCTCGAGGCCAACTATGGCTACACCTTC,CASRRLEANYGYTF
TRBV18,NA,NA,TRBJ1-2,TGTGCCAGCTCCCCTATCGACAGTAACTATGGCTACACCTTC,CASSPIDSNYGYTF
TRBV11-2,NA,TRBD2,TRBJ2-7,TGTGCCAGCAGCCCTTGGACTAGCGGCTACGAGCAGTACTTC,CASSPWTSGYEQYF
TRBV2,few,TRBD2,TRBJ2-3,TGTGCCAGCAGTGCTCCTAGCGGTACTAGCACAGATACGCAGTATTTT,CASSAPSGTSTDTQYF
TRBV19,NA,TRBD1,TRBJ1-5,TGTGCCAGTAGTGCGGGGACAGGGGGACATCAGCCCCAGCATTTT,CASSAGTGGHQPQHF
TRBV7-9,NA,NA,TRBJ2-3,TGTGCCAGCAGCCAGCCCGCAGATACGCAGTATTTT,CASSQPADTQYF
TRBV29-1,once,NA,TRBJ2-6,TGCAGCGTTGTGGAAGGGGCCAACGTCCTGACTTTC,CSVVEGANVLTF
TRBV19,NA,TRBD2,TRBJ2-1,TGTGCCAGTAGTATTTATCTAGCGGGGGGGTATGAGCAGTTCTTC,CASSIYLAGGYEQFF
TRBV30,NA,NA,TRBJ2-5,TGTGCCTGGTCCCCAGGGGTAACGGAGACCCAGTACTTC,CAWSPGVTETQYF
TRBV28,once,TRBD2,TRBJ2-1,TGTGCCAGCACCGGGGGGGCAAACTACAATGAGCAGTTCTTC,CASTGGANYNEQFF
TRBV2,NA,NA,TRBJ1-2,TGTGCCAGCAGTGAAATTTGGACAGCTCAATATGGCTACACCTTC,CASSEIWTAQYGYTF
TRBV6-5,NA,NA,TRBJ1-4,TGTGCCAGCGTAGAGGTCACAACTAATGAAAAACTGTTTTTT,CASVEVTTNEKLFF
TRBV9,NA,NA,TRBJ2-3,TGTGCCAGCAGCGTAGTTAGCGGAGGAGATACGCAGTATTTT,CASSVVSGGDTQYF
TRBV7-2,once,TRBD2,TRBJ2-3,TGTGCCAACCCGAAAGAAGCGGGGTTTTCAGATACGCAGTATTTT,CANPKEAGFSDTQYF
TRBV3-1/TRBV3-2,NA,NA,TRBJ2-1,TGTGCCAGCAGCCGAACCCGGAGCTCCTACAATGAGCAGTTCTTC,CASSRTRSSYNEQFF
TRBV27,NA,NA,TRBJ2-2,TGTGCCAGCAGTTTATCGGGGGCTTACACCGGGGAGCTGTTTTTT,CASSLSGAYTGELFF
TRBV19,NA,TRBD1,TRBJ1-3,TGTGCCAGTAGTACGACAGGGTTGGCTGGAAACACCATATATTTT,CASSTTGLAGNTIYF
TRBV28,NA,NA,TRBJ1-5,TGTGCCAGCAGTTCGCCTAATCAGCCCCAGCATTTT,CASSSPNQPQHF
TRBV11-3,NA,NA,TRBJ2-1,TGTGCCAGCAGCCCGACCAGGGGCTTGGGTCCCAATGAGCAGTTCTTC,CASSPTRGLGPNEQFF